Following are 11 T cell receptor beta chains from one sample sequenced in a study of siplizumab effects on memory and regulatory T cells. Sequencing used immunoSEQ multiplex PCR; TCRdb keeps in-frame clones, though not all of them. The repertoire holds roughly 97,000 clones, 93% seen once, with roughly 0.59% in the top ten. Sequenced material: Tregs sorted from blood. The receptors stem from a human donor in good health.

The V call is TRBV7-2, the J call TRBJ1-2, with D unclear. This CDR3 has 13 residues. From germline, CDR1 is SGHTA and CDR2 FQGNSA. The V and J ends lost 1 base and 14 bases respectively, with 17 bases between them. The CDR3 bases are TGTGCCAGCAGCTTAGAATGGCGGGAACTCATTACCTTC. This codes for CASSLEWRELITF.

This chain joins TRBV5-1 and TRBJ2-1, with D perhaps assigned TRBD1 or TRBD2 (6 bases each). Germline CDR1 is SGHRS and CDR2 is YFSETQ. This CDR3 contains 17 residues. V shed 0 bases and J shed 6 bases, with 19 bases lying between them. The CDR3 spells CASSLGERGRVFNEQFF. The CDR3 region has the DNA TGCGCCAGCAGCTTGGGTGAACGGGGGCGCGTTTTCAATGAGCAGTTCTTC.

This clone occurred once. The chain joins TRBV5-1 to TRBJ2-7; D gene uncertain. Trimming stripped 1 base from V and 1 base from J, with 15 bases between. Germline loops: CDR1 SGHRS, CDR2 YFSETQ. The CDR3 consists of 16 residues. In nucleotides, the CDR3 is TGCGCCAGCAGCTTGATGTGGGCGGCAACATCCTACGAGCAGTACTTC. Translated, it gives CASSLMWAATSYEQYF.

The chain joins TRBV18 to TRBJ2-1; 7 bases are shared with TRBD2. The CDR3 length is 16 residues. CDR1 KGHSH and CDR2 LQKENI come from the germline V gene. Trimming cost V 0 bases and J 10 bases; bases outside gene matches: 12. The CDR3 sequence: CASSPPIGRLAREQFF. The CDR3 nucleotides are TGTGCCAGCTCACCACCGATAGGGCGACTAGCCCGCGAGCAGTTCTTC.

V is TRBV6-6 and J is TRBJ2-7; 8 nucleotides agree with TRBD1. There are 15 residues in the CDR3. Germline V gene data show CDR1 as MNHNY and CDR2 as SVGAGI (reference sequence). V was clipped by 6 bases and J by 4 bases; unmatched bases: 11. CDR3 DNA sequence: TGTGCCAGCAGAAGGGGCGGACAGGGTGGATACGAGCAGTACTTC. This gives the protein CASRRGGQGGYEQYF.

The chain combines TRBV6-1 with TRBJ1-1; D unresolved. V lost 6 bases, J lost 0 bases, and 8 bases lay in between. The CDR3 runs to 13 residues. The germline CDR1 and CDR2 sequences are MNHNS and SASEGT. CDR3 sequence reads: CASSRELNTEAFF. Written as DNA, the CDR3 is TGTGCCAGCAGCCGCGAGCTGAACACTGAAGCTTTCTTT.

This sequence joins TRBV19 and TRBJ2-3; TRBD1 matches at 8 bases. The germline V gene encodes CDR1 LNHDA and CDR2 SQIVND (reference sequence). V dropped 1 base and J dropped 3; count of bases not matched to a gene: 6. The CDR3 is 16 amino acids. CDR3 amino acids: CASSIGGRGPTDTQYF. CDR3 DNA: TGTGCCAGTAGTATAGGTGGCAGGGGGCCGACAGATACGCAGTATTTT.

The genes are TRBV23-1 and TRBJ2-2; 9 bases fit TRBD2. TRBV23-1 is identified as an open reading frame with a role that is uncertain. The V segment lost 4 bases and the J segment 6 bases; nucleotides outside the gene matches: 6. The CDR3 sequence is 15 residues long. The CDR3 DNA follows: TGCGCCAGCAGTCCGACTAGCGGAAAACCCGGGGAGCTGTTTTTT. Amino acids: CASSPTSGKPGELFF.

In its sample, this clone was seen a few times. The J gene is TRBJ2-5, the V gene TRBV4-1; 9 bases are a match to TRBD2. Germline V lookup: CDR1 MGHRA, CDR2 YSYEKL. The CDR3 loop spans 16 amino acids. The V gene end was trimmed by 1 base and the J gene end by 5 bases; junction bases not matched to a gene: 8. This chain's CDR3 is CASSQAGGGARETQYF. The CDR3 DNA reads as TGCGCCAGCAGCCAAGCTGGCGGGGGGGCCAGGGAGACCCAGTACTTC.

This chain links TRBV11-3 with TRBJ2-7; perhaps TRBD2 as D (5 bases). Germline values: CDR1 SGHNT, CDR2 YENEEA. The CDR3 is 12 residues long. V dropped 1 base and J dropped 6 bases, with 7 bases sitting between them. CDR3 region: CASSLGRGEQYF. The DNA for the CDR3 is TGTGCCAGCAGCTTAGGCCGGGGCGAGCAGTACTTC.

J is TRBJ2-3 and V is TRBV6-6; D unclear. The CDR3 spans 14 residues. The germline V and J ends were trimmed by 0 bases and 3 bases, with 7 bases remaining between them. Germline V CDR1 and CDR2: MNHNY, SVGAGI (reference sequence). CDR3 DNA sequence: TGTGCCAGCAGTTACTCGAGTTTTACAGATACGCAGTATTTT. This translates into CASSYSSFTDTQYF.